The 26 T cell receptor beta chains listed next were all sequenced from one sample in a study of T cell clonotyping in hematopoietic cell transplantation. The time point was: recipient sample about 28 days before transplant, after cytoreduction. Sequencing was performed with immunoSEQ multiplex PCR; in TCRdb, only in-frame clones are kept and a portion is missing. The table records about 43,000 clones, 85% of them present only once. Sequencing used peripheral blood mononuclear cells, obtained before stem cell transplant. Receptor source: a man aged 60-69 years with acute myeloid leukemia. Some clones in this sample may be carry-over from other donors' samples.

The CDR3 loop reads CASKIEDRNTGELFF. As DNA, the CDR3 is TGTGCCAGCAAGATCGAGGACAGAAACACCGGGGAGCTGTTTTTT. The chain links TRBV6-4 to TRBJ2-2; tentative D call: TRBD1 (6 bases). The CDR3 runs 15 residues. Per germline, CDR1 MRHNA and CDR2 SNTAGT. V was clipped by 7 bases and J by 2 bases, with 14 bases between them.

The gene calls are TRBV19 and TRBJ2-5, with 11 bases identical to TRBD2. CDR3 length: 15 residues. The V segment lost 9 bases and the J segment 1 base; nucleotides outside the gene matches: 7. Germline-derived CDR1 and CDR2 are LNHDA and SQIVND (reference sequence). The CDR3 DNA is TGTGCCAGCTCGGCTAGCGGGGGGACCCAAGAGACCCAGTACTTC. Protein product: CASSASGGTQETQYF. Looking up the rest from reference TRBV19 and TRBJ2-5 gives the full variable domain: DGGITQSPKYLFRKEGQNVTLSCEQNLNHDAMYWYRQDPGQGLRLIYYSQIVNDFQKGDIAEGYSVSREKKESFPLTVTSAQKNPTAFYLCASSASGGTQETQYFGPGTRLLVL.

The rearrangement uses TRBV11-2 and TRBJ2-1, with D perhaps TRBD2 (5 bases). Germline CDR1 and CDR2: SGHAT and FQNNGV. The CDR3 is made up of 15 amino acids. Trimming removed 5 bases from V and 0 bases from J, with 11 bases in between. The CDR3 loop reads CASSASLSSYNEQFF. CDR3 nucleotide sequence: TGTGCCAGCAGCGCTAGCCTGAGCTCCTACAATGAGCAGTTCTTC.

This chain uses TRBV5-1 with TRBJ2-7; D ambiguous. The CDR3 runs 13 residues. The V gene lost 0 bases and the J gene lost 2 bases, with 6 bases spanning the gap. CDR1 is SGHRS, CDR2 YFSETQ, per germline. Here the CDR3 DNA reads TGCGCCAGCAGCTTGGCAGCAACCTACGAGCAGTACTTC. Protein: CASSLAATYEQYF.

The CDR3 is CSAGGGQVEKLFF. The CDR3, as DNA: TGCAGCGCCGGGGGTGGACAGGTAGAAAAACTGTTTTTT. V is TRBV29-1 and J is TRBJ1-4; TRBD1 agrees at 7 bases. Trimming removed 7 bases from V and 8 bases from J; junction bases left unmatched: 10. CDR3 length equals 13 residues. The germline V gene has CDR1 SQVTM and CDR2 ANQGSEA. Full variable domain (missing parts from reference TRBV29-1 and TRBJ1-4): SAVISQKPSRDICQRGTSLTIQCQVDSQVTMMFWYRQQPGQSLTLIATANQGSEATYESGFVIDKFPISRPNLTFSTLTVSNMSPEDSSIYLCSAGGGQVEKLFFGSGTQLSVL.

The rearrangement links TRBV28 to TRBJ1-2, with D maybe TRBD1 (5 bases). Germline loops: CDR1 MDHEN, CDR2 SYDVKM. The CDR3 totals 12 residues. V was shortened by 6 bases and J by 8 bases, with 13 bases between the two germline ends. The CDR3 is CASRGRVLGYTF. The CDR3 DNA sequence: TGTGCCAGCAGAGGCAGGGTGTTGGGCTACACCTTC.

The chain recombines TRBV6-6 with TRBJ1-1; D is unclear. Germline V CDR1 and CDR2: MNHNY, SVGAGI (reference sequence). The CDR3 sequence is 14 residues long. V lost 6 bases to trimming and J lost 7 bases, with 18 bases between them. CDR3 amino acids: CASREPPVLGEAFF. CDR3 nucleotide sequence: TGTGCCAGCAGAGAACCCCCTGTTTTAGGTGAAGCTTTCTTT.

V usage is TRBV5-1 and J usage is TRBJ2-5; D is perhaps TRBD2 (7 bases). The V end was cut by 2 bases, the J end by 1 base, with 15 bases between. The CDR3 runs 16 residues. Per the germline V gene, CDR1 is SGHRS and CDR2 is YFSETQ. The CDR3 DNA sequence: TGCGCCAGCAGCTTATCCCGGGGGGCGGGCCAAGAGACCCAGTACTTC. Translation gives CASSLSRGAGQETQYF. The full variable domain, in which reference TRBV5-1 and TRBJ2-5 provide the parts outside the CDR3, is KAGVTQTPRYLIKTRGQQVTLSCSPISGHRSVSWYQQTPGQGLQFLFEYFSETQRNKGNFPGRFSGRQFSNSRSEMNVSTLELGDSALYLCASSLSRGAGQETQYFGPGTRLLVL.

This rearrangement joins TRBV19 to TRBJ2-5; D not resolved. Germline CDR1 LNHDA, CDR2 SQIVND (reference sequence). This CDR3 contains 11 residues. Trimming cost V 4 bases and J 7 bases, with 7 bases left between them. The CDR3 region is CASSKTGTQYF. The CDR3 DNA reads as TGTGCCAGTAGTAAGACCGGGACCCAGTACTTC.

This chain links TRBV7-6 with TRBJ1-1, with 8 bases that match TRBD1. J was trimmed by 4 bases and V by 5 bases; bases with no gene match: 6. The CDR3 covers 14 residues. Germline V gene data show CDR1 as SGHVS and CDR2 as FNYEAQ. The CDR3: CASSGRGRGTEAFF. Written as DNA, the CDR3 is TGTGCCAGCAGCGGCAGGGGGCGAGGCACTGAAGCTTTCTTT.

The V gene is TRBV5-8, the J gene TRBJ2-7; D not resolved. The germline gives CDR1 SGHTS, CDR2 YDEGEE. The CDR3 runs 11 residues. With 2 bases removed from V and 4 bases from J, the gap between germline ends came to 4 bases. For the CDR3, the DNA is TGTGCCAGCAGCTTCGGGTACGAGCAGTACTTC. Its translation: CASSFGYEQYF.

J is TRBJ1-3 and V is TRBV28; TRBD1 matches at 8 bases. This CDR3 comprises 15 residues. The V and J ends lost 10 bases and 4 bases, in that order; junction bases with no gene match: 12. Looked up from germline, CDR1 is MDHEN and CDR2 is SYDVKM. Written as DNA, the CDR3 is TGTGCCACCCGGACGACAGGGGTGAGAGGAAACACCATATATTTT. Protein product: CATRTTGVRGNTIYF.

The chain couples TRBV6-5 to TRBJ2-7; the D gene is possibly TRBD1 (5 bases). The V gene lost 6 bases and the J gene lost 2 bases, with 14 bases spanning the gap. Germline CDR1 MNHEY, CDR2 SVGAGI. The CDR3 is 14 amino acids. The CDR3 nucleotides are TGTGCCAGCAGCCCCGCAGGGCTAGCCTACGAGCAGTACTTC. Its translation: CASSPAGLAYEQYF.

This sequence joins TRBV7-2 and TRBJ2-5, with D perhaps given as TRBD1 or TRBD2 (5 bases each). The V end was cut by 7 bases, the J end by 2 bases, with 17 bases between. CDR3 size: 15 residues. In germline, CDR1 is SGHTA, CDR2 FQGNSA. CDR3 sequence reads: CASTPARGIQETQYF. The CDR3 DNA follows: TGTGCCAGCACCCCTGCGAGGGGTATTCAAGAGACCCAGTACTTC.

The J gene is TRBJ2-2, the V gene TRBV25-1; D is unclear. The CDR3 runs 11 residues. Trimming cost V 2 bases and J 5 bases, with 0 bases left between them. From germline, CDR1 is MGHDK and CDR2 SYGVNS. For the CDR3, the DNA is TGTGCCAGCAGTGAAACCGGGGAGCTGTTTTTT. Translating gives CASSETGELFF.

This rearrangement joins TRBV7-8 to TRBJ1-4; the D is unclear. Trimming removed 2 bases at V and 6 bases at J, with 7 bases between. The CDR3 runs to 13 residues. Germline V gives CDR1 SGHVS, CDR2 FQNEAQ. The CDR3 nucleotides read TGTGCCAGCAGCTTAATTTCGGATGAAAAACTGTTTTTT. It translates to CASSLISDEKLFF.

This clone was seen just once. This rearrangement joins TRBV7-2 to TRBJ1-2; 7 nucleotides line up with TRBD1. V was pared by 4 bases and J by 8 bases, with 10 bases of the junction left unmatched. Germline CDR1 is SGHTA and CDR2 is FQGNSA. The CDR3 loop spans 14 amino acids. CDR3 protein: CASSSDHRGGGYTF. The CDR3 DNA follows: TGTGCCAGCAGCTCGGACCACAGGGGCGGCGGCTACACCTTC.

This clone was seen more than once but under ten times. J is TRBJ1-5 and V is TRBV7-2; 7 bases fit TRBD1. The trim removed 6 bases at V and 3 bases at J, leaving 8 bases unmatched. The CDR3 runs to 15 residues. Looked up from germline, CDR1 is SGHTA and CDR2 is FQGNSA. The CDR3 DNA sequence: TGTGCCAGCAGGGACGGACAGGCGGTCAATCAGCCCCAGCATTTT. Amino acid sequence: CASRDGQAVNQPQHF.

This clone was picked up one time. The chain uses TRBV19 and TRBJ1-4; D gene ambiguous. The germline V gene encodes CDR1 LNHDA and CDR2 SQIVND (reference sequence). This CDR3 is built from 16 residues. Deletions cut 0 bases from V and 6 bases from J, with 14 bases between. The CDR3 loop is CASSIDRIGGDEKLFF. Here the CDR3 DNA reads TGTGCCAGTAGTATAGATCGGATAGGTGGGGATGAAAAACTGTTTTTT.

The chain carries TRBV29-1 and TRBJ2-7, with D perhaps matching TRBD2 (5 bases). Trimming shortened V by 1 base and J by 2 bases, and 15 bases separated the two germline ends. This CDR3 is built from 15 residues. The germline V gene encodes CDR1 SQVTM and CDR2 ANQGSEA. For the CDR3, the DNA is TGCAGCGTTGAAGGGGGTAGAGCGGAGACCTACGAGCAGTACTTC. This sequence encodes CSVEGGRAETYEQYF.

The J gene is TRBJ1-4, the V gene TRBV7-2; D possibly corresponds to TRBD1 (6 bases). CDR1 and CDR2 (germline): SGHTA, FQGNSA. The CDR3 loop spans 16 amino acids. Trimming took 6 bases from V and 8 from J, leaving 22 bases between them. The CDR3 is CASSRDIRARGEKLFF. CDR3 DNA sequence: TGTGCCAGCAGTAGGGACATCCGGGCTAGGGGGGAAAAACTGTTTTTT.

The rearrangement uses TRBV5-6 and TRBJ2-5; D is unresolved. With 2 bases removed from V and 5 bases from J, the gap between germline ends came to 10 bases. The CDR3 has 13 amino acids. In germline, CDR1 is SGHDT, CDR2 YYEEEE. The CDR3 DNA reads TGTGCCAGCAGCTTAACTGGTGGGGAGACCCAGTACTTC. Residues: CASSLTGGETQYF.

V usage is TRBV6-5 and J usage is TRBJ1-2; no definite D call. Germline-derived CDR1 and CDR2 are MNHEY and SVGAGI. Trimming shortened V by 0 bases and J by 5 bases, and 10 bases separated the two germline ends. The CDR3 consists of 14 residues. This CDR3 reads CASSYSSVGYGYTF. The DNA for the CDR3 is TGTGCCAGCAGTTACTCGAGTGTGGGGTATGGCTACACCTTC.

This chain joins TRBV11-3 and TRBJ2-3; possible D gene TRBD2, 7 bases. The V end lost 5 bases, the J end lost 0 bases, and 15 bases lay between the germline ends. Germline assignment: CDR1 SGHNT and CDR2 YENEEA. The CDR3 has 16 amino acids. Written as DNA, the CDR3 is TGTGCCAGCAGCCTCCGGGGGGCACCTAGCACAGATACGCAGTATTTT. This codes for CASSLRGAPSTDTQYF. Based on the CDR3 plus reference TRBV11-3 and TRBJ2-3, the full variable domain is EAGVVQSPRYKIIEKKQPVAFWCNPISGHNTLYWYLQNLGQGPELLIRYENEEAVDDSQLPKDRFSAERLKGVDSTLKIQPAELGDSAVYLCASSLRGAPSTDTQYFGPGTRLTVL.

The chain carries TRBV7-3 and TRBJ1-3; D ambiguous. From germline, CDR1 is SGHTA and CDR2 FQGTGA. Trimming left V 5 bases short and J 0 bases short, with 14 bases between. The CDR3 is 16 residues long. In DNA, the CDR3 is TGTGCCAGCAGCCTCAACAACCCTGCCTCTGGAAACACCATATATTTT. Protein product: CASSLNNPASGNTIYF.

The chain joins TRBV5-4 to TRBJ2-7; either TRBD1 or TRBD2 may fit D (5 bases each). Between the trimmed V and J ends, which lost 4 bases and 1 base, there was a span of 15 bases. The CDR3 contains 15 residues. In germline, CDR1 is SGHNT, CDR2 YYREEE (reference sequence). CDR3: CASSAGTDISYEQYF. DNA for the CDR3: TGTGCCAGCAGCGCTGGGACCGACATATCCTACGAGCAGTACTTC.